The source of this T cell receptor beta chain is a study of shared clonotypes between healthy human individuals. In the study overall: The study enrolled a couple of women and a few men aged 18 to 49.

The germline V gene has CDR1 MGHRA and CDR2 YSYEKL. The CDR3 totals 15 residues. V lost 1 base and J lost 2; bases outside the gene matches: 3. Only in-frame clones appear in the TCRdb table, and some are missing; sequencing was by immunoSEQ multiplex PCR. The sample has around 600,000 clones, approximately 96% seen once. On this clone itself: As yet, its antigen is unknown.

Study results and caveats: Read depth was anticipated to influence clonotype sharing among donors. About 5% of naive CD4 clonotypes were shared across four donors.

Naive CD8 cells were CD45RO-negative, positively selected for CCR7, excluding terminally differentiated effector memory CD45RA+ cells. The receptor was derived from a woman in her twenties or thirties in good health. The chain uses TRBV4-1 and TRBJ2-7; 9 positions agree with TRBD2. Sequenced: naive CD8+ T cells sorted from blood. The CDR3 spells CASSQGGRAPYEQYF. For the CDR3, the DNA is TGCGCCAGCAGCCAAGGCGGGAGGGCCCCCTACGAGCAGTACTTC.